A selection of T cell receptor beta chains follows, all from one sample in a study of blood T cells in healthy people across ages. TCRdb redid the calling of the 5' RACE reads with MiXCR, one entry per CDR3 protein. The sample lists approximately 2,000,000 distinct CDR3 sequences, about two fifths occurring once. The sequenced sample was blood. The receptors come from a human donor in good health. The CDR3 runs from the conserved cysteine through the conserved F or W. Fields, in order: J gene, V gene, D gene, CDR3 protein. A D gene is named only where the DNA matches it firmly.

j_gene: TRBJ2-1
v_gene: TRBV9
d_gene: TRBD1
CDR3aa: CASSADRGNEQFF

j_gene: TRBJ1-6
v_gene: TRBV20-1
d_gene: TRBD1
CDR3aa: CSARPGTGSSYNSPLHF

j_gene: TRBJ2-1
v_gene: TRBV30
d_gene: TRBD1
CDR3aa: CALTTGTGSYNEQFF

j_gene: TRBJ2-7
v_gene: TRBV4-3
d_gene: TRBD2
CDR3aa: CASSLQLAGGQDEQYF

j_gene: TRBJ2-7
v_gene: TRBV9
d_gene: NA
CDR3aa: CASSVDAGPYEQYF

j_gene: TRBJ1-4
v_gene: TRBV29-1
d_gene: NA
CDR3aa: CSVVGGATNKKLFF

j_gene: TRBJ2-7
v_gene: TRBV6-2/TRBV6-3
d_gene: TRBD2
CDR3aa: CASSYMGLEAEQYF

j_gene: TRBJ2-5
v_gene: TRBV29-1
d_gene: NA
CDR3aa: CSVGDQTGQETQYF

j_gene: TRBJ2-5
v_gene: TRBV7-8
d_gene: NA
CDR3aa: CASSAHRDSKETQYF

j_gene: TRBJ2-1
v_gene: TRBV4-2
d_gene: TRBD2
CDR3aa: CASSPFGGGAYEQFF

j_gene: TRBJ2-1
v_gene: TRBV7-2
d_gene: TRBD1
CDR3aa: CASSSKGTGAYNEQFF

j_gene: TRBJ1-1
v_gene: TRBV20-1
d_gene: TRBD1
CDR3aa: CSASLPDRNTEVFF

j_gene: TRBJ2-7
v_gene: TRBV5-6
d_gene: TRBD1
CDR3aa: CASSPMTGSYEQYF

j_gene: TRBJ1-5
v_gene: TRBV6-5
d_gene: TRBD1
CDR3aa: CASSSRGTAYQPQHF

j_gene: TRBJ2-1
v_gene: TRBV6-1
d_gene: NA
CDR3aa: CASSGQGFYNEQFF

j_gene: TRBJ1-5
v_gene: TRBV4-3
d_gene: NA
CDR3aa: CASSPHSSNQPQHF

j_gene: TRBJ1-4
v_gene: TRBV20-1
d_gene: NA
CDR3aa: CSVGRVDGEKLFF